This TCR beta chain was retrieved from a study of control samples from healthy donors and cancer patients (dated by TCRdb to about 2020). The V and J ends are trimmed by 2 bases and 1 base, leaving 5 bases between them. The CDR3 contains 13 residues, cysteine and phenylalanine counted. The DNA shown is the 39-base CDR3, in frame from base 1. Reading the germline V gene gives CDR1 MRHNA and CDR2 SNTAGT. Libraries came from the immunoSEQ multiplex PCR assay. Imported from immuneACCESS, the table was reduced by TCRdb to in-frame sequences with V and J called. These copies leave out some clones; in studies compared against another copy, an unresolved V gene accounts for under half, and the cause of the remainder is not known. The sample table holds more than 110,000 clones, of which 80% to 95% were seen once. The ten largest make up around 11% of the sample. A few counts support this clone. No antigen is known for it. Within one base of it there is no much larger clone, and no base qualities were kept. The same CDR3 can be traced to other DNA sequences in this sample.

The TCR sequence derives from a man younger than 45 in good health. Rearrangement joined TRBV6-4 to TRBJ1-1; confidence is insufficient to name the D gene. The sequenced material came from blood. The bases are TGTGCCAGCAGTGACAGCCAGAACACTGAAGCTTTCTTT. Its protein is CASSDSQNTEAFF.